This T cell receptor (beta chain) was identified in a study of naive and memory T cell subsets. General observations from the study: Naive and memory subsets had different power law exponents for TCR abundance.

V shed 2 bases and J 11 bases; nucleotides not matched to a gene: 10. CDR3 length: 16 residues. In germline, CDR1 is SGHTA, CDR2 FQGNSA. This clonotype occurred a few times. Its antigen is currently unknown. Cells stained for CD3, CD4, CD8, CD45RA, CD27 and viability were sorted into four CD45RA/CD27 subsets. The beta constant-region primer was an equimolar mix of two oligonucleotides covering TRBC1 and TRBC2. The ligated cDNA underwent four PCR rounds using SP2 and nested alpha and beta constant-region primers. TCRdb re-derived calls from the UMI-ligation and nested PCR reads in MiXCR, one entry per CDR3 protein. The sample consists of over 8,500 distinct CDR3 sequences, 4.5% to 7% of them appearing once.

V gene TRBV7-2 combines with J gene TRBJ2-1; 12 positions agree with TRBD2. The clonotype originates from a human donor in good health. Material: CD4+ TEMRA cells from blood. Subset described: effector memory re-expressing CD45RA, CD45RA+ CD27-. The CDR3 region is CASSLSPLAGGYKQFF. The CDR3 region has the DNA TGTGCCAGCAGCTTATCTCCCCTAGCGGGGGGGTACAAGCAGTTCTTC.